This T cell receptor (beta chain) comes out of a study of blood T cell repertoires in COVID-19. Germline assignment: CDR1 MNHEY and CDR2 SVGEGT. Trimming shortened V by 2 bases and J by 8 bases, and 12 bases separated the two germline ends. This CDR3 spans 13 amino acids. As processed by the authors: Using reference gene primer amplification, nucleated cell counts were estimated. Profiled with immunoSEQ multiplex PCR; TCRdb holds only in-frame clones, not every one. The V and J calls and clone size were taken over from that table, and D and trimming were inferred from the DNA. Of 120,000 to 150,000 clones detected, about 86% appear once; the ten largest clones hold over 8%. This clone was recorded once.

Material: peripheral blood. The chain couples TRBV6-2 or TRBV6-3 to TRBJ1-2, with D uncertain. This TCR was recovered from a woman in her fifties or sixties with acute or convalescent COVID-19. The CDR3 region is CASSYPPERGYTF. CDR3 in DNA: TGTGCCAGCAGTTACCCCCCCGAACGGGGCTACACCTTC.